This entry lists 20 T cell receptor beta chains sequenced from one sample in a study of cytomegalovirus exposure and HLA in healthy donors. The primer mix had 60 Vbeta and 13 Jbeta primers. Sequencing used immunoSEQ multiplex PCR; TCRdb keeps in-frame clones, though not all of them. The data contain about 65,000 clones, around four fifths of them singletons. Sequences were obtained from PBMCs. These receptors were taken from a woman in her thirties in good health and CMV-seronegative.

This clone has only a few counts. The rearrangement uses TRBV7-8 and TRBJ1-3, with D hard to call. The CDR3 is made up of 15 amino acids. Germline CDR1 reads SGHVS; CDR2 reads FQNEAQ. V was cut by 1 base and J by 0 bases, with 7 bases left in between. CDR3 sequence reads: CASSLDSYSGNTIYF. CDR3 in DNA: TGTGCCAGCAGCTTAGACAGCTACTCTGGAAACACCATATATTTT.

This clone appeared a single time. The rearrangement joins TRBV9 to TRBJ2-5, with TRBD2 matching 8 bases. Germline assignment: CDR1 SGDLS and CDR2 YYNGEE. Unmatched junction bases numbered 5, after V lost 0 bases and J lost 4 bases. This CDR3 spans 15 amino acids. CDR3 in amino acids: CASSVAAGDRETQYF. DNA for the CDR3: TGTGCCAGCAGCGTAGCAGCGGGGGACCGAGAGACCCAGTACTTC.

The rearrangement uses TRBV9 and TRBJ2-1, with TRBD2 matching 14 bases. J lost 2 bases, V lost 3 bases, and 13 bases had no gene match. The length of the CDR3 is 20 residues. Germline-derived CDR1 and CDR2 are SGDLS and YYNGEE. This CDR3 reads CASSAGRGLAGALTYNEQFF. For the CDR3, the DNA is TGTGCCAGCAGCGCCGGTCGGGGACTAGCGGGAGCCCTGACCTACAATGAGCAGTTCTTC. Full variable domain (missing parts from reference TRBV9 and TRBJ2-1): DSGVTQTPKHLITATGQRVTLRCSPRSGDLSVYWYQQSLDQGLQFLIQYYNGEERAKGNILERFSAQQFPDLHSELNLSSLELGDSALYFCASSAGRGLAGALTYNEQFFGPGTRLTVL.

This chain connects TRBV5-4 to TRBJ2-7, with 9 bases fitting TRBD2. Germline V gene lookup returns CDR1 SGHNT and CDR2 YYREEE (reference sequence). V lost 0 bases to trimming and J lost 1 base; unmatched junction nucleotides: 8. The CDR3 extends over 17 amino acids. CDR3 DNA sequence: TGTGCCAGCAGCTTGGTACGCCTAGCGGGACTATCCTACGAGCAGTACTTC. Translation: CASSLVRLAGLSYEQYF.

The V and J genes are TRBV28 and TRBJ1-5, with D hard to call. Germline V lookup: CDR1 MDHEN, CDR2 SYDVKM. The CDR3 sequence is 15 residues long. Trimming cost V 7 bases and J 2 bases, with 15 bases left between them. CDR3 region: CASNRSGGGNQPQHF. CDR3 nucleotides: TGTGCCAGCAATCGAAGTGGCGGGGGCAATCAGCCCCAGCATTTT.

V and J are TRBV19 and TRBJ1-2, with 10 bases matching TRBD1. There are 15 residues in the CDR3. CDR1 LNHDA and CDR2 SQIVND come from the germline V gene (reference sequence). V was clipped by 4 bases and J by 5 bases; unmatched bases: 7. CDR3 sequence: CASSTGTGDIYGYTF. The CDR3 region has the DNA TGTGCCAGTAGTACGGGGACAGGGGACATTTATGGCTACACCTTC.

V gene TRBV4-3 combines with J gene TRBJ1-3; no clear D. Trimming removed 4 bases at V and 0 bases at J, with 13 bases between. The CDR3 spans 16 residues. The germline gives CDR1 LGHNA, CDR2 YSLEER. The CDR3 nucleotides read TGCGCCAGCAGCCCCATCCCCGGGAGCTCTGGAAACACCATATATTTT. This translates into CASSPIPGSSGNTIYF.

The chain combines TRBV29-1 with TRBJ1-2; 7 bases are shared with TRBD1. The germline V gene encodes CDR1 SQVTM and CDR2 ANQGSEA. Trimming cost V 1 base and J 0 bases; bases outside gene matches: 11. The CDR3 contains 17 residues. The CDR3 DNA reads TGCAGCGTTGAAGGCCCGGGACAGCCCTTAGCTAACTATGGCTACACCTTC. Its protein is CSVEGPGQPLANYGYTF.

This clone was detected a few times. The chain joins TRBV10-2 to TRBJ1-3; unclear D gene. CDR1 is WSHSY, CDR2 SAAADI, per germline. The CDR3 runs to 17 residues. Trimming left V 6 bases short and J 0 bases short, with 18 bases between. The DNA of the CDR3 is TGCGCCAGCAGCATTGGAGGGAACCCCAACTCTGGAAACACCATATATTTT. The encoded protein is CASSIGGNPNSGNTIYF.

The chain recombines TRBV2 with TRBJ1-2; D is unclear. Trimming shortened V by 0 bases and J by 0 bases, and 14 bases separated the two germline ends. The CDR3 runs to 17 residues. Per germline, CDR1 SNHLY and CDR2 FYNNEI. CDR3 DNA: TGTGCCAGCAGTGAAGCCGGTCACTTCAAATCTAACTATGGCTACACCTTC. The encoded protein is CASSEAGHFKSNYGYTF.

This chain links TRBV9 with TRBJ1-1; D is perhaps TRBD1 (5 bases). CDR3 size: 13 residues. Germline loops: CDR1 SGDLS, CDR2 YYNGEE. CDR3 sequence reads: CATGEGTNTEAFF. The CDR3 DNA sequence: TGTGCTACTGGGGAGGGGACTAACACTGAAGCTTTCTTT.

The genes are TRBV10-3 and TRBJ2-7, with 9 nucleotides matching TRBD1. The CDR3 spans 15 residues. V lost 0 bases to trimming and J lost 3 bases; unmatched junction nucleotides: 3. The germline CDR1 and CDR2 sequences are ENHRY and SYGVKD. In DNA, the CDR3 is TGTGCCATCAGTGAGTCGGACAGGGGAGTCTACGAGCAGTACTTC. Translating gives CAISESDRGVYEQYF.

This CDR3 is CASDRQGWDTEAFF. The DNA of the CDR3 is TGTGCCAGCGACCGACAGGGATGGGACACTGAAGCTTTCTTT. V is TRBV6-1 and J is TRBJ1-1; 7 nucleotides agree with TRBD1. J gave up 3 bases and V 8 bases, and 9 bases lay outside the gene matches. In germline, CDR1 is MNHNS, CDR2 SASEGT. This CDR3 is 14 amino acids long.

V and J are TRBV10-3 and TRBJ1-4; 7 bases are shared with TRBD1. J lost 3 bases, V lost 6 bases, and 4 bases had no gene match. CDR3 length: 14 amino acids. Germline V lookup: CDR1 ENHRY, CDR2 SYGVKD. The CDR3 sequence: CAIRATGSNEKLFF. The CDR3 DNA sequence: TGTGCCATCAGGGCGACAGGGTCTAATGAAAAACTGTTTTTT.

J is TRBJ1-2 and V is TRBV25-1; 8 nucleotides match TRBD1. Germline V CDR1 and CDR2: MGHDK, SYGVNS. This CDR3 comprises 13 residues. V lost 4 bases to trimming and J lost 5 bases; unmatched junction nucleotides: 3. In nucleotides, the CDR3 is TGTGCCAGCAGTGCGACAGGGGATTATGGCTACACCTTC. Amino acids: CASSATGDYGYTF.

This chain joins TRBV13 and TRBJ1-1; the match to TRBD1 covers 7 bases. This CDR3 contains 13 residues. V lost 2 bases and J lost 8; bases outside the gene matches: 5. Germline V CDR1 and CDR2: PRHDT, FYEKMQ (reference sequence). The CDR3 loop reads CASSLTGVSEAFF. In DNA, the CDR3 is TGTGCCAGCAGCTTAACAGGGGTCTCGGAAGCTTTCTTT. Full variable domain (outside the CDR3, taken from reference TRBV13 and TRBJ1-1): AAGVIQSPRHLIKEKRETATLKCYPIPRHDTVYWYQQGPGQDPQFLISFYEKMQSDKGSIPDRFSAQQFSDYHSELNMSSLELGDSALYFCASSLTGVSEAFFGQGTRLTVV.

The V and J genes are TRBV5-1 and TRBJ2-2, with 11 bases lining up with TRBD1. Germline loops: CDR1 SGHRS, CDR2 YFSETQ. V lost 0 bases and J lost 8; bases outside the gene matches: 3. The length of the CDR3 is 15 residues. This chain's CDR3 is CASSLAGQGAGELFF. CDR3 DNA: TGCGCCAGCAGCTTGGCCGGACAGGGGGCGGGGGAGCTGTTTTTT.

This clone came up once. The chain couples TRBV29-1 to TRBJ1-2; D is undetermined. This CDR3 spans 13 amino acids. Trimming cost V 5 bases and J 7 bases, with 17 bases left between them. Per germline, CDR1 SQVTM and CDR2 ANQGSEA. CDR3 nucleotides: TGCAGCGTTCGAATCCCGACTATCCCTGGCTACACCTTC. This codes for CSVRIPTIPGYTF.

The chain uses TRBV9 and TRBJ2-5; 10 positions match TRBD1. V shed 0 bases and J 7 bases; nucleotides not matched to a gene: 6. Per the germline V gene, CDR1 is SGDLS and CDR2 is YYNGEE. This CDR3 contains 15 residues. CDR3 DNA sequence: TGTGCCAGCAGCGTAGACGACAGGGGGCTGGGGACCCAGTACTTC. Translating it yields CASSVDDRGLGTQYF.

Here the CDR3 DNA reads TGTGCCAGCAGCCAGGGGGACCAAGAGACCCAGTACTTC. Translated, it gives CASSQGDQETQYF. The chain joins TRBV28 to TRBJ2-5, with 7 bases that match TRBD1. This CDR3 spans 13 amino acids. Germline trimming cut 6 bases from V and 0 bases from J; bases unmatched to any gene: 1. From germline, CDR1 is MDHEN and CDR2 SYDVKM.